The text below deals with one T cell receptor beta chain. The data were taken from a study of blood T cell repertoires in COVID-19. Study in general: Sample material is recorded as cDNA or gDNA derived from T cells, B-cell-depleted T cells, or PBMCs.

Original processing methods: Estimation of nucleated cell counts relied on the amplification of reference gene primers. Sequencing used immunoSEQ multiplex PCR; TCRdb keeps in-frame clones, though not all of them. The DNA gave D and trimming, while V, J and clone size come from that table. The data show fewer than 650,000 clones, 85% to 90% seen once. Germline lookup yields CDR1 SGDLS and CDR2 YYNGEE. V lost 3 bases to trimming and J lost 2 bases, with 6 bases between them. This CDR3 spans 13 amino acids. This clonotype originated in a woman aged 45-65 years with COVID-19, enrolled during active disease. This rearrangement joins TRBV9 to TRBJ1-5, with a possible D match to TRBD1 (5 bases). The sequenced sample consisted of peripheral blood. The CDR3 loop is CASSARGNQPQHF. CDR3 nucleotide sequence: TGTGCCAGCAGCGCCAGGGGCAATCAGCCCCAGCATTTT.